This TCR beta chain was recorded in a study of shared clonotypes between healthy human individuals (dated by TCRdb to between 2020 and 2021). For the wider study: The cohort comprised two women and a few men aged 18 to 49 years. To increase sequencing depth and limit assay-specific biases, different laboratories used diverse techniques to prepare libraries and sequence TCR repertoires. To estimate repertoire size and how much clonotypes are shared between individuals, the study performed deep sequencing of blood TCR repertoires from a few healthy adults. For each donor, CD4 naive and CD4 memory were each run on three plates, CD8 naive on two plates, and CD8 memory on one plate. Leukapheresis yielded between about 0.94 and 10 billion PBMCs per donor. Broad study findings and their caveats: Pairwise subsampling indicated that sequencing depth was expected to affect the degree of clonotype sharing among donors. Because the study included only a small number of donors, the genetic and exposure-history diversity represented was limited. Sampling was restricted to blood, and TCR repertoires in tissues likely differ from the TCR repertoires found in blood. Larger estimated clonotype richness was generally found for naive subsets than for memory subsets. When a handful of donors were compared, the shared fraction of clonotypes was roughly 4.8% for naive CD4, roughly 3.4% for naive CD8, roughly 2.3% for memory CD4, and around 0.37% for memory CD8. Even with the large sequencing depth, rarefaction of the sorted-subset datasets indicated that sequencing was incomplete. Clonotypes shared by all four sorted-subset donors showed higher generation probabilities than non-shared clonotypes.

CDR1 and CDR2, looked up from the germline V gene, are SNHLY and FYNNEI. V is pared back by 6 bases and J by 5 bases, with 13 bases lying between the germline termini. From cysteine to phenylalanine, the CDR3 is 13 amino acids long. Kept here is only the CDR3 DNA, which spans 39 bases and is read in frame from base 1. The donors were healthy, HIV-negative adults with no recently reported acute infections or vaccinations. Only Caucasian adults living in Nashville, Tennessee, USA were represented among the donors. CD4+ T cells were enriched through magnetic negative selection, after which naive cells were positively selected on CD45RA and the remaining negative fraction served as the memory subset. After blood collection by leukapheresis, PBMCs were isolated using Ficoll-Histopaque density gradient centrifugation and then cryopreserved in the vapor phase of liquid nitrogen. Purity and quantity of every magnetically sorted T cell population were checked by analytical flow cytometry. Genomic DNA was isolated from every sorted fraction and measured by UV absorbance on a Nanodrop 2000c.

Note on this clone: Its binding antigen is unknown. No base quality information exists; no much larger clone differs at one position.

Using the deep immunoSEQ assay, multiplex PCR amplified TCR CDR3 regions from genomic DNA. For each cell subset, the extracted genomic DNA was distributed evenly across all wells of several immunoSEQ 96-well plates, and each plate served as one replicate. For sorted subsets, each replicate PCR was loaded with approximately 0.2 ug genomic DNA, equivalent to 25,000 to 35,000 T cell genomes. Purified libraries were quantified with a Qubit 3.0 fluorometer, sized on a Bioanalyzer 2100, and re-quantified with the KAPA Library Quantification kit. Every immunoSEQ 96-well plate was sequenced on a dedicated single-read 150-cycle Illumina NextSeq 550 flow cell. Per the authors' processing: Because only junctional sequences without quality scores were contained in the immunoSEQ output, filtering matching that applied to full-length reads could not be performed. Sequences were annotated with PyIR, a Python wrapper for IgBLAST v1.9, using IMGT germline references to assign V/J genes and CDR3. Reads were removed for weak V/J assignments (E-value above 1e-6), missing CDR3, stop codons, out-of-frame junctions, or ambiguous translated residues. A V3J clonotype was defined by an identical inferred V gene, J gene, and CDR3 amino acid sequence. To compute the percentage overlap between repertoires, the number of shared unique clonotypes was divided by the size of the smaller repertoire. Richness of each repertoire was evaluated using RTK rarefaction, the Chao1 estimator, and Recon v2.1 estimates of unobserved clonotypes. OLGA was used to compute generation probabilities for all TCRbeta clonotypes that the gDNA method yielded from a few donors. TCRdb stores this immuneACCESS table with in-frame sequences only. Part of the clones is absent; in the studies checked, under half of the shortfall reflects unresolved V genes, and no reason is known for the rest. That table supplies the V and J calls and clone size; D and trimming were determined from the DNA. The sample data list fewer than 1.6 million clones, and roughly 98.5% of these were observed just once. Together, the top ten hold approximately 0.4% of the sample.

The chain is encoded by TRBV2 joined to TRBJ1-1; TRBD1 is a weak D gene call, 5 bases matching. This receptor was taken from a man aged 25-45 years in good health. Sequencing input: naive CD4+ T cells sorted from blood. This sample's cell subset or site label indicates: CD45RA+ positively selected. The DNA sequence is TGTGCCAGCAGAGCGGGGCTCGAGACTGAAGCTTTCTTT. Its coded protein is CASRAGLETEAFF.